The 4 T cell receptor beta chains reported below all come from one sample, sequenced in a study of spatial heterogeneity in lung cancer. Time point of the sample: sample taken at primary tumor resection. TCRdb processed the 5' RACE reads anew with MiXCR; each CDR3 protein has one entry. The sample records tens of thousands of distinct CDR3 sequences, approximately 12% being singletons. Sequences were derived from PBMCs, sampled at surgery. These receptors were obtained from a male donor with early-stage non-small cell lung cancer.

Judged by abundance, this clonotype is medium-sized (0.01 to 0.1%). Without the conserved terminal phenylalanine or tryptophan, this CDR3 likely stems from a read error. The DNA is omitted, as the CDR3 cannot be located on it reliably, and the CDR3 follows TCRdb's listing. CDR3 region: CASSQGSNTGRDPVV. The V and J genes are TRBV3-1 and TRBJ2-3; the table's D call, TRBD1, has no DNA check behind it. The length of the CDR3 is 15 amino acids, counting both ends. Germline lookup yields CDR1 LGHDT and CDR2 YNNKEL (reference sequence).

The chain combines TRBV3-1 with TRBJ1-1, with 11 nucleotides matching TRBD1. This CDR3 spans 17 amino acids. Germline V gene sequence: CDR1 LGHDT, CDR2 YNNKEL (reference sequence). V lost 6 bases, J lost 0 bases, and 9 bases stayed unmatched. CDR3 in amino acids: CASRRDRGTGMNTEAFF. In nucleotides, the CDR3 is TGTGCCAGCAGAAGGGACAGGGGGACGGGAATGAACACTGAAGCTTTCTTT.

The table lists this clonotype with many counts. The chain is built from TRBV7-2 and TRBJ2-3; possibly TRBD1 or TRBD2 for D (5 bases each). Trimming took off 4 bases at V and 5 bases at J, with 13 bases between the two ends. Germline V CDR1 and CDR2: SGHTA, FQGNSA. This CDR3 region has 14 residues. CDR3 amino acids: CASSSGAVGDTQYF. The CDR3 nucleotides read TGTGCCAGCAGCTCCGGGGCGGTGGGAGATACGCAGTATTTT.

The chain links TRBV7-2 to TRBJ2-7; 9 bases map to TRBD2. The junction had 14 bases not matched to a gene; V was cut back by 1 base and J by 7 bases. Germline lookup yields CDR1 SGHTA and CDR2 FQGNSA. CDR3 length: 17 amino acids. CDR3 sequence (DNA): TGTGCCAGCAGCTTAGAGGGGACTAGCTCTCCTCGGGGGGAGCAGTACTTC. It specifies CASSLEGTSSPRGEQYF.